Below, 11 T cell receptor beta chains from the same sample are listed, as sequenced in a study of blood T cell repertoires in COVID-19. Clones were read by immunoSEQ multiplex PCR, and TCRdb kept only the in-frame ones, dropping some. The repertoire consists of 200,000 to 300,000 clones, with 85% to 90% occurring once and the leading ten covering around 5%. Material for sequencing was peripheral blood. These receptors were obtained from a woman aged 55-70 years with COVID-19, enrolled during active disease.

The V and J genes are TRBV12-3 or TRBV12-4 and TRBJ1-6; D might be TRBD1 (5 bases). V lost 3 bases to trimming and J lost 9 bases, with 6 bases between them. This CDR3 is built from 12 residues. CDR3 DNA: TGTGCCAGCAGTTTCGGGGGTTCACCCCTCCACTTT. This sequence encodes CASSFGGSPLHF.

A few counts support this clone. This chain links TRBV3-1 (or the pseudogene TRBV3-2) with TRBJ2-2, with D unclear. Germline V gene sequence: CDR1 LGHDT, CDR2 YNNKEL (reference sequence). This CDR3 spans 13 amino acids. V was clipped by 1 base and J by 5 bases, with 5 bases between them. The CDR3 bases are TGTGCCAGCAGCCAAGTTATTACCGGGGAGCTGTTTTTT. It codes for CASSQVITGELFF.

The V call is TRBV6-2 or TRBV6-3, the J call TRBJ2-1, with D unresolved. The germline CDR1 and CDR2 sequences are MNHEY and SVGEGT. The CDR3 totals 12 residues. The germline V and J ends were trimmed by 4 bases and 6 bases, with 7 bases remaining between them. DNA of the CDR3: TGTGCCAGCAGTTCCTACGGCAATGAGCAGTTCTTC. This translates into CASSSYGNEQFF.

The V call is TRBV27, the J call TRBJ1-1, with D unclear. V dropped 2 bases and J dropped 1 base, with 5 bases sitting between them. Germline V lookup: CDR1 MNHEY, CDR2 SMNVEV (reference sequence). The CDR3 spans 13 residues. The CDR3 protein is CASSLARNTEAFF. Here the CDR3 DNA reads TGTGCCAGCAGTTTAGCCAGGAACACTGAAGCTTTCTTT.

This sequence joins TRBV28 and TRBJ1-4; D is undetermined. The germline V gene has CDR1 MDHEN and CDR2 SYDVKM. The CDR3 has 12 amino acids. Between the trimmed V and J ends, which lost 6 bases and 7 bases, there was a span of 9 bases. The CDR3 sequence: CASSSSVEKLFF. CDR3 bases: TGTGCCAGCAGCTCTTCAGTTGAAAAACTGTTTTTT. The full variable domain, rest sourced from reference TRBV28 and TRBJ1-4, is DVKVTQSSRYLVKRTGEKVFLECVQDMDHENMFWYRQDPGLGLRLIYFSYDVKMKEKGDIPEGYSVSREKKERFSLILESASTNQTSMYLCASSSSVEKLFFGSGTQLSVL.

The chain has TRBV5-1 and TRBJ2-5; D uncertain. This CDR3 spans 11 amino acids. V lost 2 bases and J lost 5, with 4 bases in between. In germline, CDR1 is SGHRS, CDR2 YFSETQ. For the CDR3, the DNA is TGCGCCAGCAGCTTCGGGGAGACCCAGTACTTC. Protein sequence: CASSFGETQYF. Together with reference TRBV5-1 and TRBJ2-5, the CDR3 gives the full variable domain: KAGVTQTPRYLIKTRGQQVTLSCSPISGHRSVSWYQQTPGQGLQFLFEYFSETQRNKGNFPGRFSGRQFSNSRSEMNVSTLELGDSALYLCASSFGETQYFGPGTRLLVL.

J is TRBJ1-2 and V is TRBV30; D may be TRBD1 (6 bases). The ends were cut back, 2 bases at V and 7 bases at J, with 11 bases in the middle. CDR3 length: 12 residues. The V gene's germline CDR1 is GTSNPN and CDR2 SVGIG (reference sequence). CDR3 in DNA: TGTGCCTGGAGTCCAACAGGGAGTGGCTACACCTTC. It is translated as CAWSPTGSGYTF.

The chain employs TRBV11-3 and TRBJ2-1; 7 bases line up with TRBD1. The CDR3 sequence is 15 residues long. The V segment lost 3 bases and the J segment 4 bases; nucleotides outside the gene matches: 6. CDR1 and CDR2 (germline): SGHNT, YENEEA. CDR3 amino acids: CASSLGKGAYNEQFF. The CDR3 DNA follows: TGTGCCAGCAGCTTGGGGAAGGGGGCATACAATGAGCAGTTCTTC.

The gene calls are TRBV5-4 and TRBJ2-6, with 10 bases fitting TRBD1. The CDR3 has 20 residues. Germline V gene data show CDR1 as SGHNT and CDR2 as YYREEE (reference sequence). Germline trimming cut 4 bases from V and 2 bases from J; bases unmatched to any gene: 15. The CDR3 nucleotides are TGTGCCAGCAGCCCAAAGACGACAGGGGGCCTGTTTGCTGGGGCCAACGTCCTGACTTTC. It specifies CASSPKTTGGLFAGANVLTF.

The chain links TRBV5-8 to TRBJ1-2; 8 nucleotides agree with TRBD1. Germline V gives CDR1 SGHTS, CDR2 YDEGEE. This CDR3 spans 11 amino acids. CDR3 DNA: TGTGGTTGGGACAGGTGGAGTGGCTACACCTTC. As protein: CGWDRWSGYTF.

The chain carries TRBV24-1 and TRBJ2-2; D possibly corresponds to TRBD1 (5 bases). Deletions cut 5 bases from V and 3 bases from J, with 15 bases between. This CDR3 comprises 16 residues. The germline V gene encodes CDR1 KGHDR and CDR2 SFDVKD. The CDR3 spells CATSVQGGRDTGELFF. The CDR3 bases are TGTGCCACCAGTGTCCAGGGTGGTAGAGACACCGGGGAGCTGTTTTTT.